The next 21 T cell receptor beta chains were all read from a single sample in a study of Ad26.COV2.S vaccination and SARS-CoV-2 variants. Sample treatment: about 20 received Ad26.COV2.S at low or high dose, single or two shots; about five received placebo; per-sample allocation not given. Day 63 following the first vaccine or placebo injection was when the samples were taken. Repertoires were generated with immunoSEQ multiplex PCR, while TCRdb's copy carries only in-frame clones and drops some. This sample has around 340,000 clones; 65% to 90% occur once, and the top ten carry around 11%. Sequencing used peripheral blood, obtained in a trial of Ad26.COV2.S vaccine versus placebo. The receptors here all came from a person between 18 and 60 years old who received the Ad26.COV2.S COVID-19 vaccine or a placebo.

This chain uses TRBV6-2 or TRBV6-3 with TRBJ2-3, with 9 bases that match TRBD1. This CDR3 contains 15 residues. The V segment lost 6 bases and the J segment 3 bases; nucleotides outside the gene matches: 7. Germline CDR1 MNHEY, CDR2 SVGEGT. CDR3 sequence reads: CASSHGTGNTDTQYF. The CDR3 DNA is TGTGCCAGCAGCCATGGGACAGGGAATACAGATACGCAGTATTTT.

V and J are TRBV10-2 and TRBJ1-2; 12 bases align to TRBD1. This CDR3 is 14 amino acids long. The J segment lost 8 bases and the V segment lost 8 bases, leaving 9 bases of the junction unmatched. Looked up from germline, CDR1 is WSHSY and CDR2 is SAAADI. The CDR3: CASRTGTGGSGYTF. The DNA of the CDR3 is TGCGCCAGCCGTACCGGGACAGGGGGCAGCGGCTACACCTTC.

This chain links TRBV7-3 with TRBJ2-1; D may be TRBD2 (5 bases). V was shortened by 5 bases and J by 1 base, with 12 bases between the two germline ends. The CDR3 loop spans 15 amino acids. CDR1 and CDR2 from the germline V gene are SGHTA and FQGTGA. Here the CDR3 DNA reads TGTGCCAGCAGCCTACAGAGAGGGTCCTACAATGAGCAGTTCTTC. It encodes CASSLQRGSYNEQFF. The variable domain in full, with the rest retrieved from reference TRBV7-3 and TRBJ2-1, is GAGVSQTPSNKVTEKGKYVELRCDPISGHTALYWYRQSLGQGPEFLIYFQGTGAADDSGLPNDRFFAVRPEGSVSTLKIQRTERGDSAVYLCASSLQRGSYNEQFFGPGTRLTVL.

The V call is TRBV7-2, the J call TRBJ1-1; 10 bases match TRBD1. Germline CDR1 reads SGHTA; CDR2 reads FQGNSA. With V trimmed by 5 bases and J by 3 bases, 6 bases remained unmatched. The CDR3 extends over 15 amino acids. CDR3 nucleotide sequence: TGTGCCAGCAGCCTGACAGGGGGCGTCGACACTGAAGCTTTCTTT. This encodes CASSLTGGVDTEAFF.

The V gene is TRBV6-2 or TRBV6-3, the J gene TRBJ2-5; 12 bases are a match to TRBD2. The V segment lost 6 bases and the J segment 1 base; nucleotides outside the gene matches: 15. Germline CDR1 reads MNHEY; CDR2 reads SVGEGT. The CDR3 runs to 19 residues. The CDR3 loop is CASSSSSGRGSAVQETQYF. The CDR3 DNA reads TGTGCCAGCAGCAGCTCTAGCGGGAGGGGTAGTGCGGTCCAAGAGACCCAGTACTTC.

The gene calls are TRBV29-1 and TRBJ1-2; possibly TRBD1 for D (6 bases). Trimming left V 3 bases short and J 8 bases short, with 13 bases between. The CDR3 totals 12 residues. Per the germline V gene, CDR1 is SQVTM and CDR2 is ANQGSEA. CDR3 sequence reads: CSVEVGASGYTF. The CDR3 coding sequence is TGCAGCGTTGAGGTGGGGGCGAGCGGCTACACCTTC.

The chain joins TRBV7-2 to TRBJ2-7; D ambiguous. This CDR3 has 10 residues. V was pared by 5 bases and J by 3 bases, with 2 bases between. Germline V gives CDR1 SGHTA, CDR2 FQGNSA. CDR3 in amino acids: CASSLYEQYF. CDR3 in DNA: TGTGCCAGCAGCCTCTACGAGCAGTACTTC.

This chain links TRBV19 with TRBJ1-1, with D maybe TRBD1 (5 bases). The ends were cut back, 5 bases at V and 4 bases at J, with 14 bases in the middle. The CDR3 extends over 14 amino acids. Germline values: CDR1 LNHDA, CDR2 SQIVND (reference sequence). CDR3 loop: CASSPRGGGTEAFF. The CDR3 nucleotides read TGTGCCAGTAGTCCCCGGGGGGGTGGCACTGAAGCTTTCTTT.

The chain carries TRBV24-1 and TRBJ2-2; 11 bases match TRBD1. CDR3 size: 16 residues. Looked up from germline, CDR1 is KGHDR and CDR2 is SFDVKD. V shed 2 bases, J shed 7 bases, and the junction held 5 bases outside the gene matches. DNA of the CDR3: TGTGCCACCAGTGATTGGACAGGGGGCGCAGTCGGGGAGCTGTTTTTT. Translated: CATSDWTGGAVGELFF.

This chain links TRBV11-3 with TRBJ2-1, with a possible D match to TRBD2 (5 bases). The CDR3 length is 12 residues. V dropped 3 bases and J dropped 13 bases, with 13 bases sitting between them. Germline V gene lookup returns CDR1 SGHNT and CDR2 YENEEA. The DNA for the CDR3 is TGTGCCAGCAGCTTCATGGGCCGGGAACAGTTCTTC. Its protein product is CASSFMGREQFF.

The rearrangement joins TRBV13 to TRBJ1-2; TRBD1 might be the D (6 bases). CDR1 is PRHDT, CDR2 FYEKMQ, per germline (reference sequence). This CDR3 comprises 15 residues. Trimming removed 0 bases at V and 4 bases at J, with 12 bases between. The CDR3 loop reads CASSLGGGLSYGYTF. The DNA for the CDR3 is TGTGCCAGCAGCTTAGGCGGGGGGCTCAGCTATGGCTACACCTTC. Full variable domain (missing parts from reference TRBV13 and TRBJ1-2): AAGVIQSPRHLIKEKRETATLKCYPIPRHDTVYWYQQGPGQDPQFLISFYEKMQSDKGSIPDRFSAQQFSDYHSELNMSSLELGDSALYFCASSLGGGLSYGYTFGSGTRLTVV.

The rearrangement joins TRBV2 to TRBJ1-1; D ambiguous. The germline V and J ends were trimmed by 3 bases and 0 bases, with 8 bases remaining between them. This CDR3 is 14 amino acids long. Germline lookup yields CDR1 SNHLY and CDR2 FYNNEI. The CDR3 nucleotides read TGTGCCAGCAGTGACAGGATTATGAACACTGAAGCTTTCTTT. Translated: CASSDRIMNTEAFF. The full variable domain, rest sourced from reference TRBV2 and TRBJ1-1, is EPEVTQTPSHQVTQMGQEVILRCVPISNHLYFYWYRQILGQKVEFLVSFYNNEISEKSEIFDDQFSVERPDGSNFTLKIRSTKLEDSAMYFCASSDRIMNTEAFFGQGTRLTVV.

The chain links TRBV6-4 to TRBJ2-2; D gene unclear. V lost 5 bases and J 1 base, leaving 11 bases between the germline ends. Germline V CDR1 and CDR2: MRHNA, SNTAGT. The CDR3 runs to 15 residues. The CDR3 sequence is CASSPQGQNTGELFF. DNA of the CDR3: TGTGCCAGCAGTCCCCAAGGCCAGAACACCGGGGAGCTGTTTTTT.

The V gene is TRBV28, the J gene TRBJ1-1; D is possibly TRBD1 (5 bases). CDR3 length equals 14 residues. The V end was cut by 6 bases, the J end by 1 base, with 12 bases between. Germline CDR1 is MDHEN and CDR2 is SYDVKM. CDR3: CASSPGRGNTEAFF. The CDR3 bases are TGTGCCAGCAGCCCCGGGAGGGGGAACACTGAAGCTTTCTTT.

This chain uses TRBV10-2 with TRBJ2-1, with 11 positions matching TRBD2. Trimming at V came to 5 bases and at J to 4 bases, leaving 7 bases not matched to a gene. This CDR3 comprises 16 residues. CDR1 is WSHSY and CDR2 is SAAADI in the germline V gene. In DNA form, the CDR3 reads TGCGCCAGCAGTCCAATAGCGGGGGGGGTTTACAATGAGCAGTTCTTC. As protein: CASSPIAGGVYNEQFF.

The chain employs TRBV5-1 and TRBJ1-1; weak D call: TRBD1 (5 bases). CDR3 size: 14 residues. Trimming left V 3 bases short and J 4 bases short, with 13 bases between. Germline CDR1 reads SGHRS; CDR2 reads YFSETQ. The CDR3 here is CASSSQGVGTEAFF. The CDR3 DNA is TGCGCCAGCAGCTCCCAAGGGGTCGGCACTGAAGCTTTCTTT.

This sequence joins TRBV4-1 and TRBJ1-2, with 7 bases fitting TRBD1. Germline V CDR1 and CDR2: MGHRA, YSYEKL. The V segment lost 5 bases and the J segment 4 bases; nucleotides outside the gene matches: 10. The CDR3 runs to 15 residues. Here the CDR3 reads CASSDRVSTVYGYTF. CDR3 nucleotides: TGCGCCAGCAGCGACAGGGTTTCTACCGTCTATGGCTACACCTTC.

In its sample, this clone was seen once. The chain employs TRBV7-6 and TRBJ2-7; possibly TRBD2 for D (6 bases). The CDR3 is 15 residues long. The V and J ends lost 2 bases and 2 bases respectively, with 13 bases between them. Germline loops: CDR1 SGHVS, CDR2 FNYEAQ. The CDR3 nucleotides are TGTGCCAGCAGCTTAAAGGCGGGGAACCCCTACGAGCAGTACTTC. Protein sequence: CASSLKAGNPYEQYF.

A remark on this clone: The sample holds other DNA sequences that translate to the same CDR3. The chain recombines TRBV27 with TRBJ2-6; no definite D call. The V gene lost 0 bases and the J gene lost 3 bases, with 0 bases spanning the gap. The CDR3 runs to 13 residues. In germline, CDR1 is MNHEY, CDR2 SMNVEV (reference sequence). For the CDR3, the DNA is TGTGCCAGCAGTTTATCTGGGGCCAACGTCCTGACTTTC. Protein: CASSLSGANVLTF.

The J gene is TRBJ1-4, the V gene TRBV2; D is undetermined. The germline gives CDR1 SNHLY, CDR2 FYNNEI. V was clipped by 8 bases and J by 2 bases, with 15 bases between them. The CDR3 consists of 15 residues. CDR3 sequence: CASSRQTRTNEKLFF. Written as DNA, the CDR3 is TGTGCCAGCTCCCGACAAACTCGGACTAATGAAAAACTGTTTTTT.

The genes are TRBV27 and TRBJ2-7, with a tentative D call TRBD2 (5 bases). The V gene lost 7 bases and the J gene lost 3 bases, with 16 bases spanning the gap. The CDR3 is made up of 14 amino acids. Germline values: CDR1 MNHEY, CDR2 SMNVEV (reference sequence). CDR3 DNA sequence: TGTGCCAGCACAGTGAGCCCGGGGATCTACGAGCAGTACTTC. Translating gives CASTVSPGIYEQYF.